The T cell receptor (beta chain) under discussion was sequenced for a study of blood T cell repertoires in COVID-19. Study at large: Researchers got acute and convalescent COVID-19 samples from the United States, Italy and Spain.

Trimming cost V 5 bases and J 12 bases; bases outside gene matches: 7. Germline V CDR1 and CDR2: SGHDT, YYEEEE. The CDR3 spans 12 residues. Under the authors' procedure: Quantification of nucleated cells was approximated via reference gene primer amplification. TCRdb's table, derived via immunoSEQ multiplex PCR, lists solely in-frame clones and lacks some. V, J and clone size derive from that table, while D and trimming were established from the DNA sequence. The table includes 130,000 or so clones, roughly 82% detected once. The receptor was isolated from a human donor in a cohort sampled during active COVID-19. This chain joins TRBV5-6 and TRBJ2-1; TRBD1 aligns across 8 bases. The sample taken for sequencing was peripheral blood. CDR3 residues: CASRTGGLRQFF. CDR3 sequence (DNA): TGTGCCAGCAGAACAGGGGGTTTACGGCAGTTCTTC.